This TCR beta chain was captured by sequencing in a study of blood T cell repertoires in COVID-19. Study context: PBMCs, B-cell-depleted T cells, or T cells were the source of the cDNA or gDNA that made up the material.

The germline V gene has CDR1 LNHDA and CDR2 SQIVND (reference sequence). With V trimmed by 6 bases and J by 4 bases, 1 base remained unmatched. This CDR3 is 13 amino acids long. Per the original data handling: Amplification of reference gene primers was used by the study to estimate nucleated cell counts. Generated by immunoSEQ multiplex PCR, the TCRdb table keeps only in-frame clones and is missing some. The D gene and trimming were derived from the DNA, and the V and J assignments and clone size from that table. The table lists about 150,000 clones, 85% to 90% of them singletons. The rearrangement uses TRBV19 and TRBJ1-5, with TRBD1 matching over 9 bases. Sequenced input: peripheral blood. The sequence came from a woman aged 55-70 years with active COVID-19. The CDR3: CASRGQGNQPQHF. CDR3 sequence (DNA): TGTGCCAGTAGGGGACAGGGAAATCAGCCCCAGCATTTT.